The 29 T cell receptor beta chains below come from one sample, sequenced in a study of cytomegalovirus exposure and HLA in healthy donors. The PCR contained 60 Vbeta and 13 Jbeta primers. The data were produced by immunoSEQ multiplex PCR, yet TCRdb's version contains in-frame clones alone and is incomplete. The sample lists 120,000 or so clones; approximately 17% were seen once. The sample consisted of PBMCs. All receptors derive from a female donor in good health and CMV-seropositive.

Only a few counts were recorded for this clone. This chain connects TRBV7-9 to TRBJ1-6; perhaps TRBD1 as D (6 bases). The germline V and J ends were trimmed by 5 bases and 4 bases, with 9 bases remaining between them. This CDR3 spans 14 amino acids. Germline V CDR1 and CDR2: SEHNR, FQNEAQ (reference sequence). CDR3 in DNA: TGTGCCAGCAGCCGGGGACAATATAATTCACCCCTCCACTTT. This sequence encodes CASSRGQYNSPLHF.

This chain connects TRBV2 to TRBJ1-1; D uncertain. The length of the CDR3 is 12 residues. In germline, CDR1 is SNHLY, CDR2 FYNNEI. The V and J ends lost 2 bases and 10 bases respectively, with 11 bases between them. The CDR3 coding sequence is TGTGCCAGCAGTGAAAGCCGGGAAGGAGCTTTCTTT. This translates into CASSESREGAFF.

The chain is built from TRBV2 and TRBJ2-5; 11 nucleotides line up with TRBD2. The germline V gene encodes CDR1 SNHLY and CDR2 FYNNEI. The CDR3 spans 18 residues. The J segment lost 5 bases and the V segment lost 6 bases, leaving 17 bases of the junction unmatched. DNA of the CDR3: TGTGCCAGCAGCGATATACTCTATAGCGGGAGGGCGTGGGAGACCCAGTACTTC. It translates to CASSDILYSGRAWETQYF.

This clone was counted only a few times. This chain connects TRBV9 to TRBJ2-7; TRBD2 is a possible D gene (5 bases). Looked up from germline, CDR1 is SGDLS and CDR2 is YYNGEE. The CDR3 is made up of 12 amino acids. V dropped 2 bases and J dropped 4 bases, with 7 bases sitting between them. This CDR3 is CASSVGGYEQYF. CDR3 in DNA: TGTGCCAGCAGCGTTGGAGGTTACGAGCAGTACTTC.

The chain is built from TRBV6-6 and TRBJ1-2; D is ambiguous. From germline, CDR1 is MNHNY and CDR2 SVGAGI (reference sequence). This CDR3 contains 14 residues. The ends were cut back, 6 bases at V and 5 bases at J, with 16 bases in the middle. In DNA form, the CDR3 reads TGTGCCAGCAGGCCCGAGGCCCCCCAATATGGCTACACCTTC. Translated, it gives CASRPEAPQYGYTF.

This clone is a singleton in its sample. The V gene is TRBV18, the J gene TRBJ2-3; 12 positions match TRBD2. The CDR3 has 17 amino acids. V was clipped by 2 bases and J by 2 bases; unmatched bases: 5. Germline V CDR1 and CDR2: KGHSH, LQKENI. The CDR3 sequence: CASSPWTSGEPTDTQYF. The CDR3 DNA reads as TGTGCCAGCTCACCATGGACTAGCGGGGAACCCACAGATACGCAGTATTTT.

This clone was seen a handful of times. The gene calls are TRBV5-1 and TRBJ1-1; 8 bases are a match to TRBD1. This CDR3 is built from 14 residues. V was pared by 4 bases and J by 5 bases, with 7 bases of the junction left unmatched. The germline V gene has CDR1 SGHRS and CDR2 YFSETQ. This chain's CDR3 is CASSAYRGGTEAFF. The CDR3 DNA sequence: TGCGCCAGCAGCGCTTACAGGGGGGGGACTGAAGCTTTCTTT.

This rearrangement joins TRBV27 to TRBJ1-1; no definite D call. V lost 5 bases and J lost 5, with 9 bases in between. The CDR3 covers 12 residues. CDR1 is MNHEY and CDR2 is SMNVEV in the germline V gene (reference sequence). CDR3 region: CASSTGGTEAFF. CDR3 in DNA: TGTGCCAGCAGTACGGGAGGGACTGAAGCTTTCTTT.

This chain links TRBV5-1 with TRBJ2-3; TRBD2 agrees at 9 bases. The CDR3 has 16 amino acids. Per the germline V gene, CDR1 is SGHRS and CDR2 is YFSETQ. The V gene end was trimmed by 8 bases and the J gene end by 9 bases; junction bases not matched to a gene: 19. In DNA, the CDR3 is TGCGCCAGTTTTCTCGGGGGGCTAGCGGGGATAGAGACGCAGTATTTT. This encodes CASFLGGLAGIETQYF.

The genes are TRBV28 and TRBJ2-1, with D uncertain. The germline V gene encodes CDR1 MDHEN and CDR2 SYDVKM. V lost 3 bases and J 7 bases, leaving 7 bases between the germline ends. The CDR3 runs 12 residues. CDR3 in amino acids: CASSLGRNEQFF. The CDR3 DNA reads TGTGCCAGCAGTTTGGGCAGGAATGAGCAGTTCTTC.

A few counts support this clone. This chain connects TRBV30 to TRBJ1-4, with a weak D call TRBD1 (5 bases). The CDR3 has 13 residues. Germline loops: CDR1 GTSNPN, CDR2 SVGIG (reference sequence). V lost 6 bases and J lost 7, with 15 bases in between. DNA of the CDR3: TGTGCCTGCCAGTCTTCCGGGGGTGAAAAACTGTTTTTT. It encodes CACQSSGGEKLFF.

This chain joins TRBV4-1 and TRBJ2-7; 7 positions match TRBD2. There are 16 residues in the CDR3. Germline trimming cut 2 bases from V and 4 bases from J; bases unmatched to any gene: 11. CDR1 MGHRA and CDR2 YSYEKL come from the germline V gene. The CDR3 region has the DNA TGCGCCAGCAGCCAATCGGTGGCGGGAGTGGGATACGAGCAGTACTTC. Translated, it gives CASSQSVAGVGYEQYF.

In its sample, this clone was seen a few times. The chain uses TRBV7-9 and TRBJ1-1, with D hard to call. Germline-derived CDR1 and CDR2 are SEHNR and FQNEAQ (reference sequence). The CDR3 is 14 amino acids. Trimming cost V 2 bases and J 0 bases, with 7 bases left between them. CDR3 in DNA: TGTGCCAGCAGCTTATGGGCGATGAACACTGAAGCTTTCTTT. Translation gives CASSLWAMNTEAFF.

This clone turned up a few times. The chain has TRBV5-1 and TRBJ2-1; a weak D match, TRBD2 (5 bases). V shed 2 bases and J shed 8 bases, with 11 bases lying between them. The CDR3 spans 13 residues. Germline V gene data show CDR1 as SGHRS and CDR2 as YFSETQ. The CDR3 region is CASSLGLVDEQFF. In nucleotides, the CDR3 is TGCGCCAGCAGCTTAGGACTTGTCGATGAGCAGTTCTTC.

This clone was seen a handful of times. The chain links TRBV2 to TRBJ2-7; D possibly corresponds to TRBD2 (5 bases). Trimming took 7 bases from V and 6 from J, leaving 22 bases between them. CDR3 size: 15 residues. Germline V gene data show CDR1 as SNHLY and CDR2 as FYNNEI. CDR3 loop: CASNGVLETGLEQYF. The CDR3 DNA is TGTGCCAGCAACGGGGTGCTGGAGACCGGGCTCGAGCAGTACTTC.

There are a few counts of this clone. J is TRBJ2-5 and V is TRBV28, with TRBD2 identical over 7 bases. Per the germline V gene, CDR1 is MDHEN and CDR2 is SYDVKM. V lost 4 bases, J lost 3 bases, and 2 bases stayed unmatched. The CDR3 spans 13 residues. CDR3 in DNA: TGTGCCAGCAGTTCCGGGGGGAAAGAGACCCAGTACTTC. Amino acid sequence: CASSSGGKETQYF. Filled out from reference TRBV28 and TRBJ2-5, the complete variable domain reads DVKVTQSSRYLVKRTGEKVFLECVQDMDHENMFWYRQDPGLGLRLIYFSYDVKMKEKGDIPEGYSVSREKKERFSLILESASTNQTSMYLCASSSGGKETQYFGPGTRLLVL.

The rearrangement uses TRBV7-2 and TRBJ2-3; 10 nucleotides agree with TRBD2. Germline trimming cut 6 bases from V and 4 bases from J; bases unmatched to any gene: 7. Germline-derived CDR1 and CDR2 are SGHTA and FQGNSA. The CDR3 extends over 15 amino acids. The CDR3 here is CASRHSGGPPDTQYF. DNA of the CDR3: TGTGCCAGCAGACATAGCGGGGGGCCCCCAGATACGCAGTATTTT.

V is TRBV9 and J is TRBJ2-4; possibly TRBD2 for D (6 bases). This CDR3 comprises 11 residues. CDR1 and CDR2 from the germline V gene are SGDLS and YYNGEE. Trimming took off 4 bases at V and 8 bases at J, with 7 bases between the two ends. The chain's CDR3 is CASSRGYIQYF. The CDR3, as DNA: TGTGCCAGCAGCCGGGGGTACATTCAGTACTTC.

This chain connects TRBV7-2 to TRBJ2-5; D call uncertain. Germline CDR1 SGHTA, CDR2 FQGNSA. Trimming shortened V by 4 bases and J by 4 bases, and 7 bases separated the two germline ends. The CDR3 runs 12 residues. The CDR3 spells CASSSLRETQYF. CDR3 in DNA: TGTGCCAGCAGCTCCCTACGAGAGACCCAGTACTTC.

The chain joins TRBV25-1 to TRBJ2-3; TRBD1 matches at 10 bases. The CDR3 is made up of 16 amino acids. In germline, CDR1 is MGHDK, CDR2 SYGVNS. J was trimmed by 2 bases and V by 4 bases; bases with no gene match: 6. The CDR3 spells CASSVLGTGVTDTQYF. The CDR3, as DNA: TGTGCCAGCAGTGTGCTTGGGACAGGGGTCACAGATACGCAGTATTTT.

This clone was seen a few times. This sequence joins TRBV27 and TRBJ1-1; the D is unclear. The V end lost 5 bases, the J end lost 0 bases, and 10 bases lay between the germline ends. The germline V gene has CDR1 MNHEY and CDR2 SMNVEV (reference sequence). The CDR3 is 14 residues long. CDR3 in DNA: TGTGCCAGCAGTCCAGCCAGCGTGAACACTGAAGCTTTCTTT. Encoded protein: CASSPASVNTEAFF.

This clone was detected a few times. The V and J genes are TRBV6-5 and TRBJ1-2; TRBD1 matches 8 bases. Germline trimming cut 0 bases from V and 8 bases from J; bases unmatched to any gene: 8. Germline V gene sequence: CDR1 MNHEY, CDR2 SVGAGI. There are 15 residues in the CDR3. CDR3 sequence (DNA): TGTGCCAGCAGTTACTCGCAGGGGGCACATGAAGGCTACACCTTC. It specifies CASSYSQGAHEGYTF.

This clone was seen only a few times. The chain combines TRBV14 with TRBJ2-7; 12 bases fit TRBD2. The J segment lost 4 bases and the V segment lost 1 base, leaving 5 bases of the junction unmatched. The CDR3 has 16 residues. CDR1 is SGHDN, CDR2 FVKESK, per germline. The CDR3 sequence is CASSQGTSGNMYEQYF. In DNA, the CDR3 is TGTGCCAGCAGCCAAGGGACTAGCGGGAATATGTACGAGCAGTACTTC. Full variable domain (rest looked up from reference TRBV14 and TRBJ2-7): EAGVTQFPSHSVIEKGQTVTLRCDPISGHDNLYWYRRVMGKEIKFLLHFVKESKQDESGMPNNRFLAERTGGTYSTLKVQPAELEDSGVYFCASSQGTSGNMYEQYFGPGTRLTVT.

This clone was detected only a few times. The V and J genes are TRBV18 and TRBJ2-3; TRBD1 might be the D (5 bases). Germline lookup yields CDR1 KGHSH and CDR2 LQKENI. Trimming pared 3 bases from V and 2 bases from J, leaving 15 bases between. The CDR3 is made up of 16 amino acids. The CDR3: CASSPLQGGHTDTQYF. The CDR3 nucleotides are TGTGCCAGCTCACCTCTGCAGGGTGGTCACACAGATACGCAGTATTTT.

This clone came up a few times. J is TRBJ1-2 and V is TRBV7-8; D unresolved. This CDR3 is 15 amino acids long. From germline, CDR1 is SGHVS and CDR2 FQNEAQ. Trimming removed 1 base at V and 5 bases at J, with 14 bases between. CDR3 amino acids: CASSLDRTAVYGYTF. The CDR3 nucleotides read TGTGCCAGCAGCTTAGACCGGACTGCAGTTTATGGCTACACCTTC.

The genes are TRBV5-1 and TRBJ2-7, with 8 bases lining up with TRBD1. With V trimmed by 4 bases and J by 5 bases, 11 bases remained unmatched. This CDR3 spans 15 amino acids. In germline, CDR1 is SGHRS, CDR2 YFSETQ. In DNA, the CDR3 is TGCGCCAGCAGCGCCTATGGACAGGGTTTCCACGAGCAGTACTTC. Amino acids: CASSAYGQGFHEQYF.

As concerns this clone: Relative to the germline gene, one junction end is altered; a read error may explain this. This chain connects TRBV27 to TRBJ2-4, with 10 nucleotides matching TRBD2. In germline, CDR1 is MNHEY, CDR2 SMNVEV (reference sequence). The CDR3 runs 16 residues. DNA for the CDR3: TGTGCCAGCAGTCTCCGAAGCGGGGGGGCCACAAACATTCAGTACTTC. Amino acids: CASSLRSGGATNIQYF.

V is TRBV6-1 and J is TRBJ2-3, with TRBD2 matching over 15 bases. This CDR3 has 15 residues. Germline CDR1 is MNHNS and CDR2 is SASEGT. The CDR3 sequence is CATGTSGRWADTQYF. DNA of the CDR3: TGTGCGACCGGGACTAGCGGGAGGTGGGCAGATACGCAGTATTTT.

The rearrangement joins TRBV5-4 to TRBJ2-5; D is unresolved. The CDR3 has 15 residues. The V gene lost 4 bases and the J gene lost 0 bases, with 13 bases spanning the gap. Germline V gene lookup returns CDR1 SGHNT and CDR2 YYREEE (reference sequence). The CDR3 sequence: CASSPGGAYQETQYF. In DNA, the CDR3 is TGTGCCAGCAGCCCCGGCGGAGCGTACCAAGAGACCCAGTACTTC.